This T cell receptor (beta chain) came from a study of T cells in Graves' hyperthyroidism and ophthalmopathy. Study as a whole: Peripheral blood was secured at the point of initial diagnosis, before any treatment.

RNA transcripts were the template for amplifying TCR beta CDR3 regions. HTBI primers were the set used in a first-round RT-PCR of the TCR CDR3. TCRdb re-called the multiplex PCR reads through MiXCR, storing one row per CDR3 protein. Among approximately 380,000 distinct CDR3 sequences, roughly 13% were seen once, and the ten largest hold approximately 27%. Reasons for excluding patients were uncontrolled infection, other autoimmune disease, pregnancy or lactation. Diagnosing involved the use of clinical symptoms, serum thyroxine and TRAb, thyroid ultrasound and orbital computed tomography. This clonotype was detected many times. What it binds is not known. Points from the study as a whole: For ophthalmopathy, model prediction preceded onset by a median approximately 6 months.

The CDR3 extends over 13 amino acids. The germline V gene has CDR1 SQVTM and CDR2 ANQGSEA. V shed 4 bases, J shed 3 bases, and the junction held 3 bases outside the gene matches. The TCR sequence derives from a man over 45 with Graves' ophthalmopathy. Source material: blood. This chain uses TRBV29-1 with TRBJ2-7, with 10 bases matching TRBD2. The chain's CDR3 is CSVAGTSDYEQYF. Written as DNA, the CDR3 is TGCAGCGTTGCCGGGACTAGCGACTACGAGCAGTACTTC.